Listed below are T cell receptor beta chains from one sample, sequenced in a study of shared clonotypes between healthy human individuals. Assay: immunoSEQ multiplex PCR; the TCRdb copy retains only in-frame clones and omits some. The data hold 800,000 to 1,200,000 clones, with more than 75% observed a single time. The sequenced sample consisted of memory CD4+ T cells from PBMCs. These TCRs come from a man aged 18 to 35 in good health. Some clones in this sample may be carry-over from other donors' samples. Each CDR3 is given with its conserved first and last residue.

>TRBJ1-2|TRBV28
CASSLSGGNYGYTF
>TRBJ2-7|TRBV14
CASSPRGQHYEQYF
>TRBJ1-5|TRBV7-2
CASSLDRGNQPQHF
>TRBJ2-7|TRBV5-1
CASSLSGPYEQYF
>TRBJ1-1|TRBV29-1
CSVVMTGGMGTEAFF
>TRBJ2-1|TRBV9
CASSGYGPYNEQFF
>TRBJ1-1|TRBV15
CATSRDRQANTEAFF
>TRBJ2-4|TRBV11-3
CASSLGGSAKNIQYF
>TRBJ1-1|TRBV29-1
CSVEVRGGDTEAFF
>TRBJ1-5|TRBV27
CASSSLTGSSNQPQHF
>TRBJ2-6|TRBV10-3
CATYPQGGTAGAGANVLTF
>TRBJ2-4|TRBV9
CASSFRDGVAKNIQYF
>TRBJ1-4|TRBV15
CATSRRQGAGKLFF
>TRBJ1-5|TRBV6-5
CASSLRNQPQHF
>TRBJ2-2|TRBV5-1
CASSFSTTGELFF
>TRBJ2-1|TRBV7-3
CASSPDGVSHEQFF
>TRBJ1-5|TRBV19
CASTLGYSNQPQHF
>TRBJ2-3|TRBV2
CASSGQPSTDTQYF
>TRBJ1-4|TRBV4-1
CASSQRGADEKLFF
>TRBJ1-5|TRBV19
CASSHDSNQPQHF
>TRBJ2-7|TRBV7-3
CASSPDSSYEQYF
>TRBJ1-2|TRBV10-2
CASKGRAPGGYTF
>TRBJ2-7|TRBV9
CASGYYEQYF
>TRBJ2-6|TRBV15
CATRPDRWGSGANVLTF
>TRBJ1-3|TRBV7-6
CASSLEASNAGNTIYF
>TRBJ2-7|TRBV11-3
CASSDGGDQYF
>TRBJ1-2|TRBV11-1
CASSPGLYYGYTF
>TRBJ2-2|TRBV5-1
CASSLGRGRDLTGELFF
>TRBJ2-6|TRBV5-4
CASSKGLEGPGANVLTF
>TRBJ2-7|TRBV19
CASSISAGGMLYEQYF
>TRBJ1-2|TRBV9
CASSEGQPSGYTF
>TRBJ2-5|TRBV5-1
CASSLDGTGGGKTQYF
>TRBJ2-2|TRBV5-1
CASSLGTRNTGELFF
>TRBJ2-7|TRBV28
CASTGGSSGSYEQYF
>TRBJ1-2|TRBV27
CASRGARGRELDYGYTF
>TRBJ2-7|TRBV6-1
CASGIYEQYF
>TRBJ2-5|TRBV21-1
CASSKENRGWETQYF
>TRBJ1-2|TRBV27
CASSPQLLGYGYTF
>TRBJ2-5|TRBV30
CAWSRRGYQETQYF
>TRBJ2-1|TRBV7-7
CASSSGFQQPEQFF
>TRBJ2-3|TRBV7-3
CASSLVITDTQYF
>TRBJ1-5|TRBV11-1
CASSAGNNQPQHF
>TRBJ2-3|TRBV7-2
CASSLVGRSSTDTQYF
>TRBJ2-6|TRBV5-1
CASSLAQNSGANVLTF
>TRBJ2-1|TRBV7-2
CASSLMGRAYNEQFF
>TRBJ2-6|TRBV5-1
CASSLLSGANVLTF
>TRBJ2-3|TRBV5-4
CASSLSAGALLDTQYF
>TRBJ2-3|TRBV30
CAWLETDTQYF
>TRBJ2-7|TRBV10-3
CAISEGRDYEQYF
>TRBJ2-1|TRBV14
CASSQRGLAGLNEQFF
>TRBJ1-1|TRBV18
CASSPDNIGGAFF
>TRBJ1-5|TRBV9
CASSGPGGQPQHF
>TRBJ1-4|TRBV5-8
CASSLMGTGNEKLFF
>TRBJ1-1|TRBV2
CASRIGLMNTEAFF
>TRBJ2-7|TRBV11-1
CASSPEREYEQYF
>TRBJ2-5|TRBV18
CASSPPDRQRETQYF
>TRBJ2-5|TRBV5-1
CASSRWARLAGTEGTQYF
>TRBJ2-7|TRBV28
CASSISGTEQYF
>TRBJ2-2|TRBV6-6
CASSTKNTGELFF
>TRBJ2-1|TRBV5-1
CASSLYVSFDEQFF